These 3 T cell receptor beta chains were sequenced from one sample in a study of blood T cell repertoires in COVID-19. Only in-frame clones appear in the TCRdb table, and some are missing; sequencing was by immunoSEQ multiplex PCR. The sample holds 75,000 to 85,000 clones; around 90% are singletons and the top ten take roughly 46%. What was sequenced was peripheral blood. These receptors came from a human donor in a cohort sampled during active COVID-19.

The J gene is TRBJ2-3, the V gene TRBV18; TRBD2 agrees at 7 bases. Germline trimming cut 1 base from V and 3 bases from J; bases unmatched to any gene: 4. Looked up from germline, CDR1 is KGHSH and CDR2 is LQKENI. The CDR3 runs 15 residues. The CDR3, as DNA: TGTGCCAGCTCACCACTAGCGGGTGATACAGATACGCAGTATTTT. Protein sequence: CASSPLAGDTDTQYF. Variable domain in full (rest from reference TRBV18 and TRBJ2-3): NAGVMQNPRHLVRRRGQEARLRCSPMKGHSHVYWYRQLPEEGLKFMVYLQKENIIDESGMPKERFSAEFPKEGPSILRIQQVVRGDSAAYFCASSPLAGDTDTQYFGPGTRLTVL.

This clone was counted once. The V and J genes are TRBV7-8 and TRBJ1-5; D gene ambiguous. The CDR3 is 16 residues long. The germline V gene encodes CDR1 SGHVS and CDR2 FQNEAQ. The V and J ends lost 6 bases and 6 bases respectively, with 21 bases between them. CDR3 protein: CASSPDWSGTFQPQHF. CDR3 in DNA: TGTGCCAGCAGTCCCGATTGGTCAGGTACTTTTCAGCCCCAGCATTTT.

The V and J genes are TRBV27 and TRBJ1-5, with D unresolved. The germline CDR1 and CDR2 sequences are MNHEY and SMNVEV (reference sequence). Between the trimmed V and J ends, which lost 2 bases and 6 bases, there was a span of 14 bases. This CDR3 is 15 amino acids long. CDR3 loop: CASSLGGIGGQPQHF. The CDR3 DNA reads TGTGCCAGCAGTTTAGGAGGAATTGGTGGTCAGCCCCAGCATTTT.